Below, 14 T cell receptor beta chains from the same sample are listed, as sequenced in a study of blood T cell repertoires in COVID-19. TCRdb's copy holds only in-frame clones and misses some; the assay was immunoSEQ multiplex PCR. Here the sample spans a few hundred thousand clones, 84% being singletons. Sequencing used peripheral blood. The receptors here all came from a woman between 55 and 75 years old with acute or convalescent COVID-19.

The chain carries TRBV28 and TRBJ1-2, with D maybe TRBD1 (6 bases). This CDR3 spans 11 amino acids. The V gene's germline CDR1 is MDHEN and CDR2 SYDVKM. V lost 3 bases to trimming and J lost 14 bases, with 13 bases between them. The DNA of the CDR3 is TGTGCCAGCAGTTTCATGGGGGCTGGGACCTTC. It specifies CASSFMGAGTF.

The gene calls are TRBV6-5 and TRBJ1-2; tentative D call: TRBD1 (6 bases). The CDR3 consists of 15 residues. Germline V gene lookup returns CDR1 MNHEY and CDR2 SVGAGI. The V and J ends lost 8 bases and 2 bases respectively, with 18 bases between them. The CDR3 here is CASYPAFTGNYGYTF. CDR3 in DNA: TGTGCCAGCTACCCGGCCTTTACAGGGAACTATGGCTACACCTTC.

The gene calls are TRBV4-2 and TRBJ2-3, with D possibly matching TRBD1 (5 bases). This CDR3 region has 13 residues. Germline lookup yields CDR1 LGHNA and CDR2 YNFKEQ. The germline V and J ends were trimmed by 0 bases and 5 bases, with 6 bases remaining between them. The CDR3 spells CASSQDRGDTQYF. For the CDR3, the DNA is TGTGCCAGCAGCCAAGATAGGGGAGATACGCAGTATTTT.

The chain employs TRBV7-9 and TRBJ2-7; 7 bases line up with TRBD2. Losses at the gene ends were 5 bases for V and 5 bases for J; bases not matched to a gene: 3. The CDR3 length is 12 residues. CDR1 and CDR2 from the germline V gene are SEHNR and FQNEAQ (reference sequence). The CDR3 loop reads CASSHRGDEQYF. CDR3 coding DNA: TGTGCCAGCAGCCATCGGGGGGACGAGCAGTACTTC.

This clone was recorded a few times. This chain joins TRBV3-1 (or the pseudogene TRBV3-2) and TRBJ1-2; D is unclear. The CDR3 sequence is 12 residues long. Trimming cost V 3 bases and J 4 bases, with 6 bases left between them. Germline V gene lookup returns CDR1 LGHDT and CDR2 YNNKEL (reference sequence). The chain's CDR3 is CASSQPSYGYTF. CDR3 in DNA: TGTGCCAGCAGCCAGCCTAGCTATGGCTACACCTTC.

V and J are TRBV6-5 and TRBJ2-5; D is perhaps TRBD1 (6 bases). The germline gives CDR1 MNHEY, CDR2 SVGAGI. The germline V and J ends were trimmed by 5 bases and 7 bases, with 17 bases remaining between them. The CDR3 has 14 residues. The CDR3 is CASSKRQVTGTQYF. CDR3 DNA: TGTGCCAGCAGTAAAAGACAGGTGACGGGGACCCAGTACTTC.

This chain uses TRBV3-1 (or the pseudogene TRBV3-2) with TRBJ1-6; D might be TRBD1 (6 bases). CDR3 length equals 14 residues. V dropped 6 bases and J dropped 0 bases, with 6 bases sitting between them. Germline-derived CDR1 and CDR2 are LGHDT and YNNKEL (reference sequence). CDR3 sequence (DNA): TGTGCCAGCAGGGACAGCTCCTATAATTCACCCCTCCACTTT. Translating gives CASRDSSYNSPLHF.

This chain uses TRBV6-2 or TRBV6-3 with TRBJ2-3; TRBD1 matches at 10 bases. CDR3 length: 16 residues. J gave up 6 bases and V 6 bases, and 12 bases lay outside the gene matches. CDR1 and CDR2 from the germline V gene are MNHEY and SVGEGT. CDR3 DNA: TGTGCCAGCAGCGGCCGGGACAGGGGAGTATCTGATACGCAGTATTTT. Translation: CASSGRDRGVSDTQYF.

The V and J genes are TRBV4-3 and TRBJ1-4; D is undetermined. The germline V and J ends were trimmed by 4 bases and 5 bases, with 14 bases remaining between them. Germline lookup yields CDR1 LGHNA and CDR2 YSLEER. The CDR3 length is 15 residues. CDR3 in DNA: TGCGCCAGCAGCCTCCGCGGTCGAGCGAATGAAAAACTGTTTTTT. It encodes CASSLRGRANEKLFF.

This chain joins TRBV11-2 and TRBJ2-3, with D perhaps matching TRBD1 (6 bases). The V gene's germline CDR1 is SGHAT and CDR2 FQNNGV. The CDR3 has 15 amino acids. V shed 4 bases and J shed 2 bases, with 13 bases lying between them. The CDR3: CASSSRDKSTDTQYF. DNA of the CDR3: TGTGCCAGCAGCTCAAGGGACAAATCCACAGATACGCAGTATTTT.

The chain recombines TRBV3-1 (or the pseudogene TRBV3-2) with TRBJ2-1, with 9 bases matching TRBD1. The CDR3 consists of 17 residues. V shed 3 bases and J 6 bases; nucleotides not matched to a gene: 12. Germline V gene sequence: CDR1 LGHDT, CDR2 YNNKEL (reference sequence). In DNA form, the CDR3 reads TGTGCCAGCAGCCAGGATAGTCGACAGGGGGGGTCCAATGAGCAGTTCTTC. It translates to CASSQDSRQGGSNEQFF.

CDR3 coding DNA: TGCAGTGCTAGTGAGTTACTAGCGGACAATGAGCAGTTCTTC. It yields the protein CSASELLADNEQFF. The chain uses TRBV20-1 and TRBJ2-1; 8 bases are shared with TRBD2. With 3 bases clipped from V and 5 bases from J, the junction kept 6 bases outside the gene matches. This CDR3 spans 14 amino acids. Germline loops: CDR1 DFQATT, CDR2 SNEGSKA (reference sequence).

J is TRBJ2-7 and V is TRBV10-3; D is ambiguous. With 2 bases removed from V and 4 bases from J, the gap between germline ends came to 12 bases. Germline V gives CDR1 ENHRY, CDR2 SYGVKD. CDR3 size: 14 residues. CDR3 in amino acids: CAISEEVSTYEQYF. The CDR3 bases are TGTGCCATCAGTGAGGAAGTTAGTACGTACGAGCAGTACTTC.

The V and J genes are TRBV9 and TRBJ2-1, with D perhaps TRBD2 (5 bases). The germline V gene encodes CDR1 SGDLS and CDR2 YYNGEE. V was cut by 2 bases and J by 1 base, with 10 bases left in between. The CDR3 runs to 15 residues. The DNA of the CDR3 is TGTGCCAGCAGCGTGTTGGGAGTTTCCTACAATGAGCAGTTCTTC. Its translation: CASSVLGVSYNEQFF.